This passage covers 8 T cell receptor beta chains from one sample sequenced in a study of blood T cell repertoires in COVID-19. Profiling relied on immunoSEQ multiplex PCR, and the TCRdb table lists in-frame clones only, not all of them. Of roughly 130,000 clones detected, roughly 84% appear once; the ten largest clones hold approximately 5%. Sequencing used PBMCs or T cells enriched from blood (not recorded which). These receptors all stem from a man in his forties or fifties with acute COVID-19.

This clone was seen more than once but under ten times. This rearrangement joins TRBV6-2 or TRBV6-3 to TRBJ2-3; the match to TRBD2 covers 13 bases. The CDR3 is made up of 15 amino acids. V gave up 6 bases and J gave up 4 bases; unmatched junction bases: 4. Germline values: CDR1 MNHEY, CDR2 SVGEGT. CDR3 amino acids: CASSLLAGGPDTQYF. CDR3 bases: TGTGCCAGCAGCTTACTAGCGGGGGGGCCAGATACGCAGTATTTT.

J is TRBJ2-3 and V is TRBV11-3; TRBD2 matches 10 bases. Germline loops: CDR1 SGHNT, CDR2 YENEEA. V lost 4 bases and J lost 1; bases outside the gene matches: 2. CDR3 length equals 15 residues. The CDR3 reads CASSSLAGGTDTQYF. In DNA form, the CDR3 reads TGTGCCAGCAGCTCCCTAGCGGGGGGCACAGATACGCAGTATTTT. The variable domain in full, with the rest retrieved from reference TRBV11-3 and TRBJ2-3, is EAGVVQSPRYKIIEKKQPVAFWCNPISGHNTLYWYLQNLGQGPELLIRYENEEAVDDSQLPKDRFSAERLKGVDSTLKIQPAELGDSAVYLCASSSLAGGTDTQYFGPGTRLTVL.

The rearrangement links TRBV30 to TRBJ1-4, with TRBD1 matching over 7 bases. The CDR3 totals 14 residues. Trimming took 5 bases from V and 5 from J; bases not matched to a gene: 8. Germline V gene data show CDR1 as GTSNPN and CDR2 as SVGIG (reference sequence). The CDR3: CAWGVDRRNEKLFF. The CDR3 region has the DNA TGTGCCTGGGGCGTGGACAGGAGAAATGAAAAACTGTTTTTT.

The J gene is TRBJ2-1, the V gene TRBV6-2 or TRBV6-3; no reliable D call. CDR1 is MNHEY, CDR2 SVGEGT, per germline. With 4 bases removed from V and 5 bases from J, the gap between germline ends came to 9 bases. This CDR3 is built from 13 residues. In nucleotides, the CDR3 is TGTGCCAGCAGTTTCTACCTGAACAATGAGCAGTTCTTC. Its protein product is CASSFYLNNEQFF.

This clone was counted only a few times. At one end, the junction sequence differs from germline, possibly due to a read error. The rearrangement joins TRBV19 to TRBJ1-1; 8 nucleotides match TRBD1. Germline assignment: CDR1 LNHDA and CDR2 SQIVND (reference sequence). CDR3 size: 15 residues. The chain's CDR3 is CASSSQGAANAEAFF. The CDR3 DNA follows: TGTGCCAGTTCATCCCAGGGGGCGGCGAACGCTGAAGCTTTCTTT.

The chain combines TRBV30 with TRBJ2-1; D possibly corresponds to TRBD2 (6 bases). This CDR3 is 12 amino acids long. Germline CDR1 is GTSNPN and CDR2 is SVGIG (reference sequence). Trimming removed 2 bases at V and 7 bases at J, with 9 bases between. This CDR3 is CAWSPSDNEQFF. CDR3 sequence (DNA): TGTGCCTGGAGTCCTAGCGATAATGAGCAGTTCTTC.

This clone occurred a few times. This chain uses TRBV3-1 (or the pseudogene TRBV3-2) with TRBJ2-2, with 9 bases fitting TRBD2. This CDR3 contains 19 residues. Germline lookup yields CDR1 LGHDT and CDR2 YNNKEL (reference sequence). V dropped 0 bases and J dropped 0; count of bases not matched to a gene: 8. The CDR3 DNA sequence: TGTGCCAGCAGCCAAGAAGTGGCTAGCGGGGATACGAACACCGGGGAGCTGTTTTTT. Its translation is CASSQEVASGDTNTGELFF.

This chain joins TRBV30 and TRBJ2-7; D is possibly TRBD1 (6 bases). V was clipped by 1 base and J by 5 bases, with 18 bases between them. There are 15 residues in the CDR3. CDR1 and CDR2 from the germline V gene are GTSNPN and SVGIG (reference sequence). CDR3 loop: CAWSAPGAKGNEQYF. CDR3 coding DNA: TGTGCCTGGAGTGCCCCAGGGGCCAAGGGAAACGAGCAGTACTTC.